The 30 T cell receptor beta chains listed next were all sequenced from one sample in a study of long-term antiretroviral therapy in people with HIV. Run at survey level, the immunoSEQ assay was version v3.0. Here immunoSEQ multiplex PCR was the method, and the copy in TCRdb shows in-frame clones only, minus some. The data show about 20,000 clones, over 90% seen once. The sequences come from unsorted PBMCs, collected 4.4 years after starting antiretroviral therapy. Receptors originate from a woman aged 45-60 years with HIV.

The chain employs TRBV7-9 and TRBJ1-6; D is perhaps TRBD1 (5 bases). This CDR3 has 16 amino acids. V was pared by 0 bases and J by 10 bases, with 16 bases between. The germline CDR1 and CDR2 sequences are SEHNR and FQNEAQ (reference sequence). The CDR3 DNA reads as TGTGCCAGCAGCTTAGCCCGCAGAGGCCGGGGGTCACCCCTCCACTTT. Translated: CASSLARRGRGSPLHF. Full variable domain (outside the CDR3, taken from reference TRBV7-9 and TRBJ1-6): DTGVSQNPRHKITKRGQNVTFRCDPISEHNRLYWYRQTLGQGPEFLTYFQNEAQLEKSRLLSDRFSAERPKGSFSTLEIQRTEQGDSAMYLCASSLARRGRGSPLHFGNGTRLTVT.

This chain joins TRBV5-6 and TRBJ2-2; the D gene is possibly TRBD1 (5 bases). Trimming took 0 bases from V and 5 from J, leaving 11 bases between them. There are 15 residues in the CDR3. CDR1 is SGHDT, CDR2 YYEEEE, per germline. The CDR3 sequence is CASSLVQGGTGELFF. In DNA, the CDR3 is TGTGCCAGCAGCTTGGTCCAGGGCGGAACCGGGGAGCTGTTTTTT.

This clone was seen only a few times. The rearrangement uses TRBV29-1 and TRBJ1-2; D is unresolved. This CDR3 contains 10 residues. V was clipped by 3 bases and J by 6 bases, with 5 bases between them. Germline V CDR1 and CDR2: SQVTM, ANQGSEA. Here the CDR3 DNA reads TGCAGCGTTGAGCAGGATGGCTACACCTTC. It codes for CSVEQDGYTF.

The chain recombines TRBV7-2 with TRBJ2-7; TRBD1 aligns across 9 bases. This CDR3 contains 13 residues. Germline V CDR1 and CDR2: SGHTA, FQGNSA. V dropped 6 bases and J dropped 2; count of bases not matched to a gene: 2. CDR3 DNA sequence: TGTGCCAGCAGTCGACAGGGGGCCTACGAGCAGTACTTC. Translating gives CASSRQGAYEQYF.

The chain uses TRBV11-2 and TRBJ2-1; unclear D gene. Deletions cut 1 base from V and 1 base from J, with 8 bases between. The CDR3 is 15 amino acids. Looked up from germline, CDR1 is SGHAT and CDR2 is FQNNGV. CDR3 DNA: TGTGCCAGCAGCTTAGGTCTGATTTCCTACAATGAGCAGTTCTTC. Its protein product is CASSLGLISYNEQFF.

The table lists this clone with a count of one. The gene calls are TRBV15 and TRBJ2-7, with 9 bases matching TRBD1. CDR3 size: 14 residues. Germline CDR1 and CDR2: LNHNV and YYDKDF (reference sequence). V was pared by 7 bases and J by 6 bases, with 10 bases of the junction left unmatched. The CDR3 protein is CATTVDRGSGEQYF. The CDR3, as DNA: TGTGCCACCACCGTAGACAGGGGGAGTGGCGAGCAGTACTTC.

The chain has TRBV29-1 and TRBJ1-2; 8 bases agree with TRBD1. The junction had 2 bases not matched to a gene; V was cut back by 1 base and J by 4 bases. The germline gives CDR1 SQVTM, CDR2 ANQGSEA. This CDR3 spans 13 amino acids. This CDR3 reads CSVEAGGGYGYTF. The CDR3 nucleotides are TGCAGCGTTGAAGCAGGGGGCGGCTATGGCTACACCTTC.

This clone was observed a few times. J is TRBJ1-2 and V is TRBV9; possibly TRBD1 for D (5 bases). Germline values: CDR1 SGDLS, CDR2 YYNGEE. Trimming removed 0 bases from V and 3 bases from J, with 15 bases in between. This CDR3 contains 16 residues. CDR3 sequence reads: CASSVALGGGYYGYTF. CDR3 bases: TGTGCCAGCAGCGTAGCTTTGGGGGGAGGCTACTATGGCTACACCTTC.

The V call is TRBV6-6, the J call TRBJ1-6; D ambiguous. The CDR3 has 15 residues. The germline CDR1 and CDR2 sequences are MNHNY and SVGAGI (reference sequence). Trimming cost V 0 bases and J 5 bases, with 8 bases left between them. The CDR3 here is CASSYSVGDNSPLHF. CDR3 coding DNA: TGTGCCAGCAGTTACTCGGTAGGAGATAATTCACCCCTCCACTTT.

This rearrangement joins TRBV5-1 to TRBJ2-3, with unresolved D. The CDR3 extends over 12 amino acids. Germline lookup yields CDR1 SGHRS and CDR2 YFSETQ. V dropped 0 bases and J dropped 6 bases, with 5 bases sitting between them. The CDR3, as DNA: TGCGCCAGCAGCTTGGAGTTGGATACGCAGTATTTT. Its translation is CASSLELDTQYF.

CDR3 sequence reads: CASSLVQRSNEQFF. The CDR3 DNA reads as TGTGCCAGCAGCTTAGTGCAGCGGTCCAATGAGCAGTTCTTC. The chain joins TRBV7-2 to TRBJ2-1; perhaps TRBD2 as D (5 bases). Germline CDR1 and CDR2: SGHTA and FQGNSA. V was cut by 1 base and J by 6 bases, with 10 bases left in between. CDR3 length: 14 residues.

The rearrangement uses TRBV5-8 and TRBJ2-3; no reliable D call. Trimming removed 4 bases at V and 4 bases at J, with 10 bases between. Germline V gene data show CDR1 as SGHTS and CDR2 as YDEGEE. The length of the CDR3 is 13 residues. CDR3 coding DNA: TGTGCCAGCAGCCCGCCCGGCGCAGATACGCAGTATTTT. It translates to CASSPPGADTQYF.

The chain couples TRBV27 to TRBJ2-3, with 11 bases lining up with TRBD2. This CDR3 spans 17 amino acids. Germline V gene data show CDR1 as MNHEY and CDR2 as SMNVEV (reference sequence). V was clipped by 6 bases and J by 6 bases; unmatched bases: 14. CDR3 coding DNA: TGTGCCAGCAGCCCTGGGCGGTCTAGCGGGGGGTCTGATACGCAGTATTTT. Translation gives CASSPGRSSGGSDTQYF.

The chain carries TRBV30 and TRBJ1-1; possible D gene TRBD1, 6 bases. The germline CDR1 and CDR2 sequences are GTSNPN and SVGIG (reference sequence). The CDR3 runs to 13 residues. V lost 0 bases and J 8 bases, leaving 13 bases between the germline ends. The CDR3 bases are TGTGCCTGGAGTGTCCGGGCAGGGGCCGAAGCTTTCTTT. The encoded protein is CAWSVRAGAEAFF.

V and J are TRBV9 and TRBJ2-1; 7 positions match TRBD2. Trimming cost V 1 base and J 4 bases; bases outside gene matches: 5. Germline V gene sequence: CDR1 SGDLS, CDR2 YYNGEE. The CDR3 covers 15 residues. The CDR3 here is CASSVNSGEYNEQFF. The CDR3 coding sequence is TGTGCCAGCAGCGTAAACAGCGGGGAGTACAATGAGCAGTTCTTC. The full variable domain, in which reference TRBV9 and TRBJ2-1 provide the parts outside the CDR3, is DSGVTQTPKHLITATGQRVTLRCSPRSGDLSVYWYQQSLDQGLQFLIQYYNGEERAKGNILERFSAQQFPDLHSELNLSSLELGDSALYFCASSVNSGEYNEQFFGPGTRLTVL.

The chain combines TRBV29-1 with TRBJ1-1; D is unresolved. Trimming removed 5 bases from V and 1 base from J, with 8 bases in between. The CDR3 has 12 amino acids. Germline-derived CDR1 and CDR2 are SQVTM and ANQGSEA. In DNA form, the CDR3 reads TGCAGCGTTAGTCGGGGGAACACTGAAGCTTTCTTT. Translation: CSVSRGNTEAFF.

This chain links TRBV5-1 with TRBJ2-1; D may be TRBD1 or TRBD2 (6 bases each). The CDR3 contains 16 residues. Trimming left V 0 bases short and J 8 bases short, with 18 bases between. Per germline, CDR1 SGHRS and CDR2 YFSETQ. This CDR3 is CASSLASGGKGDEQFF. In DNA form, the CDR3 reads TGCGCCAGCAGCTTGGCATCCGGGGGCAAGGGTGATGAGCAGTTCTTC.

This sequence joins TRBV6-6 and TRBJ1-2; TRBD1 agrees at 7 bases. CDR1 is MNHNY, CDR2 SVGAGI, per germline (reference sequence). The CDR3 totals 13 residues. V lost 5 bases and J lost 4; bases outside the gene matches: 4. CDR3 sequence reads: CASSPTGTYGYTF. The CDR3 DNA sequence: TGTGCCAGCAGTCCGACAGGGACCTATGGCTACACCTTC.

CDR3 protein: CASSQGGQGITEAFF. As DNA, the CDR3 is TGTGCCAGCAGCCAAGGGGGACAGGGAATAACTGAAGCTTTCTTT. This chain joins TRBV14 and TRBJ1-1; TRBD1 matches 9 bases. Germline values: CDR1 SGHDN, CDR2 FVKESK. Trimming cost V 1 base and J 5 bases; bases outside gene matches: 5. The CDR3 runs to 15 residues.

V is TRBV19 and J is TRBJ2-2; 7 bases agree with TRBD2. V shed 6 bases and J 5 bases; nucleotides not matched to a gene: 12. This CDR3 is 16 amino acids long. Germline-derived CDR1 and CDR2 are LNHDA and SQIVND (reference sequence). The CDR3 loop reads CASSPVGRGGTGELFF. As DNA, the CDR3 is TGTGCCAGTAGCCCCGTGGGACGGGGAGGGACCGGGGAGCTGTTTTTT.

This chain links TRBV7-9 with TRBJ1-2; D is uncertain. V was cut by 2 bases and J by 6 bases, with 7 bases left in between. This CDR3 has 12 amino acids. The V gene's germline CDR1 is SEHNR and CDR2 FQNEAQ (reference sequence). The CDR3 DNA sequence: TGTGCCAGCAGCTTACGGCAGGATGGCTACACCTTC. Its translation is CASSLRQDGYTF. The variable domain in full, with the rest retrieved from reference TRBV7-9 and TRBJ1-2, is DTGVSQNPRHKITKRGQNVTFRCDPISEHNRLYWYRQTLGQGPEFLTYFQNEAQLEKSRLLSDRFSAERPKGSFSTLEIQRTEQGDSAMYLCASSLRQDGYTFGSGTRLTVV.

The CDR3 DNA reads as TGTGCCAGCAGCTTAAGTCGGGGGTTTGAGCAGTTCTTC. Amino acids: CASSLSRGFEQFF. The V call is TRBV7-3, the J call TRBJ2-1; a weak D match, TRBD2 (6 bases). Germline values: CDR1 SGHTA, CDR2 FQGTGA. The CDR3 has 13 amino acids. Trimming cost V 1 base and J 9 bases, with 10 bases left between them.

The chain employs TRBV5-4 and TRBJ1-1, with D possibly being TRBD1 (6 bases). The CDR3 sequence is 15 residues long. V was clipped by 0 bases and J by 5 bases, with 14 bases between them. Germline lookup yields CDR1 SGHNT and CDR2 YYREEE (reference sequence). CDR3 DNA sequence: TGTGCCAGCAGCTTGGATCGGGGGGCTGGGACTGAAGCTTTCTTT. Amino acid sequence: CASSLDRGAGTEAFF.

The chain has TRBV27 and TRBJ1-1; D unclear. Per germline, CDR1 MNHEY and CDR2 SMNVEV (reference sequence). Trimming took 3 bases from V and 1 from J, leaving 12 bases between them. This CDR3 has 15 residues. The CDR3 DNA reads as TGTGCCAGCAGTTTTCATAGCGGCGGGAACACTGAAGCTTTCTTT. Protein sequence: CASSFHSGGNTEAFF.

The CDR3 DNA is TGTGCCAGCAGCTTGGCCCGAACGTTTACGCAGTATTTT. Translated, it gives CASSLARTFTQYF. V and J are TRBV5-6 and TRBJ2-3; D unclear. This CDR3 contains 13 residues. CDR1 SGHDT and CDR2 YYEEEE come from the germline V gene. V was shortened by 0 bases and J by 8 bases, with 10 bases between the two germline ends.

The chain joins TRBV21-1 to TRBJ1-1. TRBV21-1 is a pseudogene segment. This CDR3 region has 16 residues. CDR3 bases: TGTGCCGGCAGCAAAGATCCAAGGGGGGGGCGCACTGAAGCTTTCTTT. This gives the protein CAGSKDPRGGRTEAFF.

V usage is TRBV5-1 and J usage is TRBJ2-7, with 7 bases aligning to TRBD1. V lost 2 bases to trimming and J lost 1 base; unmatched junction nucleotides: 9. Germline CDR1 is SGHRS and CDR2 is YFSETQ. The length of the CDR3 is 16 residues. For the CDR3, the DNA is TGCGCCAGCAGCTTAGACCCCGGGACAGTGTCCTACGAGCAGTACTTC. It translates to CASSLDPGTVSYEQYF.

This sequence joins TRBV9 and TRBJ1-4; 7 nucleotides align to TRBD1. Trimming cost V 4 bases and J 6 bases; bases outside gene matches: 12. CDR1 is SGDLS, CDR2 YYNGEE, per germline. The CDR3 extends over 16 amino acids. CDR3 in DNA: TGTGCCAGCAGCCCCCGACAGGGAGGGTACGATGAAAAACTGTTTTTT. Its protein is CASSPRQGGYDEKLFF.

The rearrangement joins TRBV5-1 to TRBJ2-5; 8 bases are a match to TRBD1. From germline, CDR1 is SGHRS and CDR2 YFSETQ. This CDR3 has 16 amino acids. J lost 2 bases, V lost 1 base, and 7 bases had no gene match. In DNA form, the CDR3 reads TGCGCCAGCAGCTTGCAGGGGGCTTGGGTGCAAGAGACCCAGTACTTC. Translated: CASSLQGAWVQETQYF.

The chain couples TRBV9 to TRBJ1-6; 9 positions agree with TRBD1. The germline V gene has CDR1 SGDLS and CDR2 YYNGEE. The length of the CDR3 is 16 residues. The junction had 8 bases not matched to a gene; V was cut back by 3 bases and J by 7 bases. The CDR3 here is CASSAGTGQKNSPLHF. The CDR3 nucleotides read TGTGCCAGCAGCGCCGGGACAGGGCAGAAGAATTCACCCCTCCACTTT.